The clone carrying this TCR beta chain was recorded many times. Its specificity is unknown. This sample was included in a study of T cells in Graves' hyperthyroidism and ophthalmopathy. General study results and limits: Among clonotypes expanded in thyroid above 0.001, most were also found in blood.

Researchers amplified the TCR beta CDR3 regions from RNA transcripts. First-round RT-PCR of the TCR CDR3 relied on the HTBI primer set. TCRdb redid the calling of the multiplex PCR reads with MiXCR, one entry per CDR3 protein. The table has 250,000 or so distinct CDR3 sequences, around 15% seen once. Patients aged 18 to 65 with hyperthyroidism were newly diagnosed, with duration under 2 months. The study excluded patients with uncontrolled infection, other autoimmune disease, pregnancy or lactation. Between the trimmed V and J ends, which lost 3 bases and 0 bases, there was a span of 9 bases. Germline V gene lookup returns CDR1 LGHDT and CDR2 YNNKEL (reference sequence). This CDR3 region has 14 residues.

Sequenced input: blood. This receptor was taken from a woman between 45 and 65 years old with Graves' hyperthyroidism that later progressed to Graves' ophthalmopathy. The gene calls are TRBV3-1 and TRBJ2-7; no clear D. The CDR3: CASSHWGSSYEQYF. The CDR3 DNA reads TGTGCCAGCAGCCACTGGGGAAGCTCCTACGAGCAGTACTTC.